This TCR beta chain stems from a study of siplizumab effects on memory and regulatory T cells. The study's findings and limits: Contribution to the alloresponse seemed major for naive T cells, which also seemed more diverse than memory cells. The study found that mappable alloreactive CD4+ clones averaged about 70% Treg-derived with siplizumab and around 30% in controls. Most alloreactive clones went unmapped to unstimulated subsets; only a minor fraction mapped.

Assays were performed on about 10^5 TCR templates per sample. The repertoire was sequenced with immunoSEQ multiplex PCR; TCRdb's copy has only in-frame clones and lacks some. The sample has about 13,000 clones, approximately 49% seen once; the top ten hold roughly 10%. As to this clone: Its antigen is as yet unknown.

CDR3 length: 17 residues. In germline, CDR1 is MDHEN, CDR2 SYDVKM. V was shortened by 4 bases and J by 3 bases, with 18 bases between the two germline ends. The cells of the mixed lymphocyte reaction underwent a roughly 6-day coculture at 37°C. V is TRBV28 and J is TRBJ2-2; D is undetermined. Sequencing used CFSE-low (dividing) CD4+ T cells sorted from an allogeneic mixed lymphocyte reaction. This TCR came from a human donor in good health; the cells came from an allogeneic mixed lymphocyte reaction. The CDR3 region is CASSSLAQALDTGELFF. As DNA, the CDR3 is TGTGCCAGCAGTTCCCTTGCGCAGGCCCTCGACACCGGGGAGCTGTTTTTT.